This T cell receptor beta chain comes out of a study of T cell responses to AZD1222 COVID-19 vaccine. TCRdb's table, derived via immunoSEQ multiplex PCR, lists solely in-frame clones and lacks some. Counted here are under 60,000 clones, around 91% occurring once; the ten biggest clones make up approximately 5%. Study-wide results and caveats: The donors showed a predominance of white British ancestry and of females, with possible underestimation of clonal diversity.

A word on this clone: The target antigen is unknown.

This clonotype was sampled from an adult who received the AZD1222 COVID-19 vaccine. Here the sequenced sample was peripheral blood, taken 28 days after the second AZD1222 dose.

CDR3 region: CASSLGVGGAKDEQFF. The CDR3 coding sequence is TGTGCCAGCAGCTTAGGCGTCGGGGGGGCAAAGGATGAGCAGTTCTTC. V and J are TRBV11-3 and TRBJ2-1, with 8 bases identical to TRBD2. Germline-derived CDR1 and CDR2 are SGHNT and YENEEA. The CDR3 has 16 amino acids. V gave up 1 base and J gave up 8 bases; unmatched junction bases: 10.